These 20 T cell receptor beta chains share one sample of origin, sequenced in a study of T cells in Graves' hyperthyroidism and ophthalmopathy. Amplified TCR beta CDR3 regions derived from RNA transcripts. The HTBI primer set drove a first-round RT-PCR of the TCR CDR3. MiXCR was run by TCRdb on the multiplex PCR reads, yielding one entry per CDR3 protein. This table has around 300,000 distinct CDR3 sequences, roughly an eighth appearing once. Sequences were obtained from blood. The receptors originated from a woman between 40 and 50 years old with Graves' hyperthyroidism.

This clonotype showed up many times. The chain employs TRBV27 and TRBJ2-5, with D perhaps matching TRBD1 (5 bases). Germline CDR1 and CDR2: MNHEY and SMNVEV (reference sequence). Trimming pared 8 bases from V and 3 bases from J, leaving 13 bases between. This CDR3 has 13 residues. This CDR3 reads CASALGAEETQYF. CDR3 coding DNA: TGTGCCAGCGCCCTAGGGGCGGAAGAGACCCAGTACTTC.

This clonotype occurred many times. The rearrangement joins TRBV11-3 to TRBJ2-1, with 7 bases that match TRBD2. The CDR3 contains 15 residues. Per the germline V gene, CDR1 is SGHNT and CDR2 is YENEEA. V shed 1 base and J 6 bases; nucleotides not matched to a gene: 6. The CDR3 protein is CASSLAGGGFNEQFF. CDR3 sequence (DNA): TGTGCCAGCAGCTTAGCCGGGGGAGGGTTCAATGAGCAGTTCTTC.

This clonotype was found many times. The chain uses TRBV7-9 and TRBJ2-7; the D gene is possibly TRBD2 (6 bases). The CDR3 sequence is 14 residues long. The germline V gene encodes CDR1 SEHNR and CDR2 FQNEAQ (reference sequence). V lost 1 base to trimming and J lost 3 bases, with 10 bases between them. CDR3 DNA: TGTGCCAGCAGCTTAGGACTAGGGAGCTACGAGCAGTACTTC. This codes for CASSLGLGSYEQYF. The full variable domain, completed using reference TRBV7-9 and TRBJ2-7, is DTGVSQNPRHKITKRGQNVTFRCDPISEHNRLYWYRQTLGQGPEFLTYFQNEAQLEKSRLLSDRFSAERPKGSFSTLEIQRTEQGDSAMYLCASSLGLGSYEQYFGPGTRLTVT.

This clonotype has at least ten counts. This chain uses TRBV7-2 with TRBJ1-3; a possible D gene is TRBD1 (5 bases). CDR3 size: 16 residues. Trimming removed 2 bases at V and 2 bases at J, with 13 bases between. CDR1 and CDR2 from the germline V gene are SGHTA and FQGNSA. The CDR3 loop is CASSLRFGTAGNTIYF. CDR3 in DNA: TGTGCCAGCAGCTTACGGTTCGGGACCGCTGGAAACACCATATATTTT.

This clonotype was detected many times. The chain uses TRBV3-1 and TRBJ2-7, with TRBD2 as a possible D gene (5 bases). CDR1 LGHDT and CDR2 YNNKEL come from the germline V gene (reference sequence). V lost 2 bases, J lost 9 bases, and 23 bases lay in between. The CDR3 has 16 amino acids. CDR3 in DNA: TGTGCCAGCAGCCAAAGAACGGTGGGAGCTGTAGAGGGGCAGTACTTC. Its translation: CASSQRTVGAVEGQYF.

This clonotype was recorded at least ten times. The chain links TRBV19 to TRBJ1-1, with D uncertain. The CDR3 covers 13 residues. Trimming removed 10 bases from V and 0 bases from J, with 12 bases in between. Per the germline V gene, CDR1 is LNHDA and CDR2 is SQIVND (reference sequence). The DNA of the CDR3 is TGTGCCACTAAACAGTTCATGAACACTGAAGCTTTCTTT. Protein sequence: CATKQFMNTEAFF.

This clonotype came up a few times. The chain has TRBV20-1 and TRBJ2-2; D not resolved. CDR3 length: 13 residues. In germline, CDR1 is DFQATT, CDR2 SNEGSKA (reference sequence). V shed 4 bases and J shed 3 bases, with 9 bases lying between them. The CDR3 sequence: CSATKTDTGELFF. CDR3 nucleotides: TGCAGTGCTACAAAGACTGACACCGGGGAGCTGTTTTTT.

In this sample, this clonotype turned up many times. The chain carries TRBV2 and TRBJ2-5, with D uncertain. The CDR3 has 16 amino acids. Per the germline V gene, CDR1 is SNHLY and CDR2 is FYNNEI. With 0 bases removed from V and 5 bases from J, the gap between germline ends came to 16 bases. CDR3: CASSEARRAREETQYF. CDR3 coding DNA: TGTGCCAGCAGTGAAGCCCGACGGGCTCGAGAGGAGACCCAGTACTTC.

In this sample, this clonotype turned up many times. The chain uses TRBV24-1 and TRBJ2-7, with D tentatively TRBD1 (7 bases). V gave up 0 bases and J gave up 2 bases, with 10 bases separating them. This CDR3 is 15 amino acids long. The germline V gene encodes CDR1 KGHDR and CDR2 SFDVKD. This CDR3 reads CATSDLQGGTYEQYF. In DNA, the CDR3 is TGTGCCACCAGTGATTTGCAGGGGGGAACCTACGAGCAGTACTTC.

This clonotype was seen ten or more times. The gene calls are TRBV12-3 or TRBV12-4 and TRBJ1-1; 7 positions match TRBD1. The CDR3 is made up of 14 amino acids. The ends lost 7 bases at V and 0 bases at J; junction bases unmatched: 5. CDR3 bases: TGTGCCAGCACTCGGGGACAGTTGAACACTGAAGCTTTCTTT. Its translation is CASTRGQLNTEAFF.

This clonotype showed up just a few times. This sequence may be a read error, since a much larger clone differs from it by one base. The gene calls are TRBV2 and TRBJ1-5; D remains unclear. The CDR3 extends over 14 amino acids. The V end was cut by 4 bases, the J end by 6 bases, with 13 bases between. Germline V gives CDR1 SNHLY, CDR2 FYNNEI. This CDR3 reads CASSGRFGAQPQHF. Written as DNA, the CDR3 is TGTGCCAGCAGTGGACGGTTTGGAGCTCAGCCCCAGCATTTT.

This clonotype was recorded many times. The chain joins TRBV12-3 or TRBV12-4 to TRBJ2-5; D is undetermined. The CDR3 has 13 amino acids. V was shortened by 6 bases and J by 1 base, with 9 bases between the two germline ends. CDR3 DNA sequence: TGTGCCAGCAGGCGTCCGTCCCAAGAGACCCAGTACTTC. Translation: CASRRPSQETQYF.

The rearrangement uses TRBV27 and TRBJ1-1; D might be TRBD1 (6 bases). The V gene's germline CDR1 is MNHEY and CDR2 SMNVEV (reference sequence). The V gene lost 3 bases and the J gene lost 5 bases, with 13 bases spanning the gap. The CDR3 is made up of 14 amino acids. CDR3 sequence reads: CASSFGVGGTEAFF. CDR3 sequence (DNA): TGTGCCAGCAGTTTCGGCGTAGGGGGGACTGAAGCTTTCTTT.

This clonotype was seen repeatedly, ten times or more. The chain employs TRBV7-3 and TRBJ2-3; 10 bases agree with TRBD2. The CDR3 is 17 amino acids. The germline V gene encodes CDR1 SGHTA and CDR2 FQGTGA. V shed 2 bases and J 2 bases; nucleotides not matched to a gene: 7. CDR3: CASSLGTSGMLTDTQYF. The CDR3 DNA is TGTGCCAGCAGCTTAGGAACTAGCGGGATGCTCACAGATACGCAGTATTTT. The variable domain in full, completed from reference TRBV7-3 and TRBJ2-3, reads GAGVSQTPSNKVTEKGKYVELRCDPISGHTALYWYRQSLGQGPEFLIYFQGTGAADDSGLPNDRFFAVRPEGSVSTLKIQRTERGDSAVYLCASSLGTSGMLTDTQYFGPGTRLTVL.

V and J are TRBV18 and TRBJ1-2, with D unresolved. Germline-derived CDR1 and CDR2 are KGHSH and LQKENI. The CDR3 is made up of 16 amino acids. The V gene lost 0 bases and the J gene lost 7 bases, with 18 bases spanning the gap. CDR3 protein: CASSPPNTITSRGYTF. The CDR3 DNA reads as TGTGCCAGCTCACCACCTAACACCATTACCAGCCGTGGCTACACCTTC.

This sequence joins TRBV6-1 and TRBJ2-3; D may be TRBD1 or TRBD2 (5 bases each). The germline V gene has CDR1 MNHNS and CDR2 SASEGT. The CDR3 length is 16 residues. Trimming removed 3 bases at V and 1 base at J, with 14 bases between. The CDR3, as DNA: TGTGCCAGCAGTGATCATGGGGGAGCTGGCACAGATACGCAGTATTTT. This codes for CASSDHGGAGTDTQYF.

This clonotype was seen repeatedly, ten times or more. The chain carries TRBV11-3 and TRBJ1-2, with no clear D. The germline V gene has CDR1 SGHNT and CDR2 YENEEA. The ends were cut back, 4 bases at V and 7 bases at J, with 7 bases in the middle. The CDR3 is 11 residues long. This CDR3 reads CASSSPGGYTF. The CDR3 coding sequence is TGTGCCAGCAGCTCCCCGGGTGGCTACACCTTC. The variable domain in full, completed from reference TRBV11-3 and TRBJ1-2, reads EAGVVQSPRYKIIEKKQPVAFWCNPISGHNTLYWYLQNLGQGPELLIRYENEEAVDDSQLPKDRFSAERLKGVDSTLKIQPAELGDSAVYLCASSSPGGYTFGSGTRLTVV.

This clonotype was observed many times. The V and J genes are TRBV20-1 and TRBJ2-7, with 12 positions matching TRBD2. Germline V gives CDR1 DFQATT, CDR2 SNEGSKA (reference sequence). This CDR3 has 14 amino acids. The trim removed 5 bases at V and 7 bases at J, leaving 9 bases unmatched. The CDR3 DNA follows: TGCAGTGCTCCCGCTAGCGGGAGGGCTAAGGAGCAGTACTTC. This sequence encodes CSAPASGRAKEQYF.

This clonotype has at least ten counts. V and J are TRBV10-3 and TRBJ1-2, with 8 bases fitting TRBD1. Germline V gene sequence: CDR1 ENHRY, CDR2 SYGVKD. The CDR3 runs to 13 residues. Trimming cost V 8 bases and J 4 bases; bases outside gene matches: 6. For the CDR3, the DNA is TGTGCCATCGGCCAGGGGGCGGGCTATGGCTACACCTTC. Translation gives CAIGQGAGYGYTF.

This clonotype was seen more than once but under ten times. The chain employs TRBV7-8 and TRBJ2-5; 13 nucleotides line up with TRBD2. Trimming removed 5 bases from V and 5 bases from J; junction bases left unmatched: 11. The CDR3 runs to 17 residues. Germline assignment: CDR1 SGHVS and CDR2 FQNEAQ. CDR3 sequence: CASSPFRTSGSGETQYF. The CDR3 DNA is TGTGCCAGCAGCCCCTTTCGGACTAGCGGGAGTGGGGAGACCCAGTACTTC.